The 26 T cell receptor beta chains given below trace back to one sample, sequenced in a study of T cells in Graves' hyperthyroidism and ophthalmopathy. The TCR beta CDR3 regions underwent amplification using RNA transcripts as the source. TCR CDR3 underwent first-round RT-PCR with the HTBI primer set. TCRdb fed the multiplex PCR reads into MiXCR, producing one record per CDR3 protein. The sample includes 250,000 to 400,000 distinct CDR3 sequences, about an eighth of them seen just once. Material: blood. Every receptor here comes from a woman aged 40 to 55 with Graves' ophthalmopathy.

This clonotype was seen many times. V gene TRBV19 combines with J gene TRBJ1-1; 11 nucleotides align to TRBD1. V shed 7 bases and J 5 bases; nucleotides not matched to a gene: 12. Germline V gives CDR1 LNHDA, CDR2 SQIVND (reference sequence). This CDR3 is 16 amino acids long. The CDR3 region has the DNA TGTGCCAGTAAAATTCGGTGGACAGGGGGCAGGACTGAAGCTTTCTTT. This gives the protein CASKIRWTGGRTEAFF.

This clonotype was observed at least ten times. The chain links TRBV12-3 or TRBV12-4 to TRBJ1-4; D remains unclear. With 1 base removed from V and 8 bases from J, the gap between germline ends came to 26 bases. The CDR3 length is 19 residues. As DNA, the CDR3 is TGTGCCAGCAGTTTAGTTCATGTGTGGGGAGACACCGGTGGGGAAAAACTGTTTTTT. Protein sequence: CASSLVHVWGDTGGEKLFF.

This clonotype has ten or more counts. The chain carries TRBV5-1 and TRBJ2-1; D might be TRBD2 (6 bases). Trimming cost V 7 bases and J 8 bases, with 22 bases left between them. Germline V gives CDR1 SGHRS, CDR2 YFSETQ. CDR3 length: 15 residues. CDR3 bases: TGCGCCAGCGCTAGCTCAACCCGAGGGGAGGATGAGCAGTTCTTC. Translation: CASASSTRGEDEQFF.

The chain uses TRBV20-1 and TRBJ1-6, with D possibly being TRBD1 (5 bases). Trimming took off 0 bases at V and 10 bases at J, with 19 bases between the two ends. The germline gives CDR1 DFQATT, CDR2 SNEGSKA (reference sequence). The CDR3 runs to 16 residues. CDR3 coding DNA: TGCAGTGCTAGAGATCGGGAGCAGGGTCGGCAATCACCCCTCCACTTT. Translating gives CSARDREQGRQSPLHF.

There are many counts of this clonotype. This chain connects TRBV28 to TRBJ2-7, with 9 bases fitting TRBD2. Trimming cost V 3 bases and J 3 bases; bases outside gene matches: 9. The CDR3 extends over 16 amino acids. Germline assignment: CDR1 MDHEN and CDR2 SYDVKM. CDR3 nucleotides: TGTGCCAGCAGTTTGGGGCCGAGACTAGCGGACTACGAGCAGTACTTC. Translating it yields CASSLGPRLADYEQYF.

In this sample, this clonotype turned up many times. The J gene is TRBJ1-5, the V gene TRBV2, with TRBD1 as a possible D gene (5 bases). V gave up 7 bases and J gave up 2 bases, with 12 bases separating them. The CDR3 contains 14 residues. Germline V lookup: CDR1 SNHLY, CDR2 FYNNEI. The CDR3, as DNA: TGTGCCAGCACCGGGGGTCCGGGCAATCAGCCCCAGCATTTT. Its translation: CASTGGPGNQPQHF.

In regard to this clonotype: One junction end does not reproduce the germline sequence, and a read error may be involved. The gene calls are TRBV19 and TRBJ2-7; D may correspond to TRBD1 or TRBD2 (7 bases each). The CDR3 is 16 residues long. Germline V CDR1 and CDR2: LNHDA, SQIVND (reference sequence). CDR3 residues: CASSTLQGGASHEQYF. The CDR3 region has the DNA TGTGCCAGTAGTACCCTCCAGGGGGGGGCCTCCCACGAGCAGTACTTC.

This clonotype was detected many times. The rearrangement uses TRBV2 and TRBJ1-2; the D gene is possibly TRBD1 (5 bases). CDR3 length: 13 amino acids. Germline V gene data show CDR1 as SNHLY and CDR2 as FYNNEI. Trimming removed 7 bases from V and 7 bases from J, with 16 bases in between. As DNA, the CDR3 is TGTGCCAGCAATACGGGACTTCCATTTGGCTACACCTTC. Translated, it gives CASNTGLPFGYTF.

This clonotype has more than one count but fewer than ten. This CDR3 is CASSLIGQASGANVLTF. For the CDR3, the DNA is TGTGCCAGCAGTTTAATAGGACAGGCCTCTGGGGCCAACGTCCTGACTTTC. This rearrangement joins TRBV27 to TRBJ2-6, with TRBD1 identical over 7 bases. This CDR3 spans 17 amino acids. Germline CDR1 and CDR2: MNHEY and SMNVEV (reference sequence). J gave up 0 bases and V 2 bases, and 4 bases lay outside the gene matches.

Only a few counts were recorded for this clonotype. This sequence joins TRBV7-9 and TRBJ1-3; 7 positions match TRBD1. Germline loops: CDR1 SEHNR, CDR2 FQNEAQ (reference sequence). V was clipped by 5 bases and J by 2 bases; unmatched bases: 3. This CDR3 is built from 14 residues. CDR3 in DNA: TGTGCCAGCAGCCAGGGGGTTGCTGGAAACACCATATATTTT. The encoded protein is CASSQGVAGNTIYF.

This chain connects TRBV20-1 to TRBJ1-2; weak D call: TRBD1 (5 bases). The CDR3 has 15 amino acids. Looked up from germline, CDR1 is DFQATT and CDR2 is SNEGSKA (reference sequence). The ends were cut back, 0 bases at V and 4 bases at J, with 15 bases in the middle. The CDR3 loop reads CSARDLRGGIYGYTF. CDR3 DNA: TGCAGTGCTAGAGATCTCCGGGGGGGGATCTATGGCTACACCTTC.

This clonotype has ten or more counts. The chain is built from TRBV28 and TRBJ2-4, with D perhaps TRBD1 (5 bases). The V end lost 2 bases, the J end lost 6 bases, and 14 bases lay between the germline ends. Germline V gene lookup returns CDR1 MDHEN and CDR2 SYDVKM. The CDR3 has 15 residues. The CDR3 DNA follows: TGTGCCAGCAGTTTAGACCCCAGGGTTCCAAACATTCAGTACTTC. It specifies CASSLDPRVPNIQYF.

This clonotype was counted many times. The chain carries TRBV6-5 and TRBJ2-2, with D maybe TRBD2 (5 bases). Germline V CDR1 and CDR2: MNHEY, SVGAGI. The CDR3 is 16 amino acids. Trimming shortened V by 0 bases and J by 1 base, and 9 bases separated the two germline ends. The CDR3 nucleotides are TGTGCCAGCAGTTACTCGGGGAGACAGAACACCGGGGAGCTGTTTTTT. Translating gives CASSYSGRQNTGELFF.

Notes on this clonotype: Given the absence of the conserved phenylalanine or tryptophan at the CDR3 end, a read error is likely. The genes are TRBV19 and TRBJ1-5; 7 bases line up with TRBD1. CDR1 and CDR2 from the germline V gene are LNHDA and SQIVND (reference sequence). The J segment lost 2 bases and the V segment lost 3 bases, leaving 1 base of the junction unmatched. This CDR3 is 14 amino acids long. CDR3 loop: CASSITGGNQPQHL. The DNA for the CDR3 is TGTGCCAGTAGTATTACAGGGGGCAATCAGCCCCAGCATTTG.

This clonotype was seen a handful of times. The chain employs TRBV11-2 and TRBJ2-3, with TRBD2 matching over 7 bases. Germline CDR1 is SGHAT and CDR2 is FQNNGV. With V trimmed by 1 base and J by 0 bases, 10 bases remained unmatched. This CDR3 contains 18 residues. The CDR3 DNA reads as TGTGCCAGCAGCTTAGGTGGTGCGGGGGAGTTAAGCACAGATACGCAGTATTTT. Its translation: CASSLGGAGELSTDTQYF.

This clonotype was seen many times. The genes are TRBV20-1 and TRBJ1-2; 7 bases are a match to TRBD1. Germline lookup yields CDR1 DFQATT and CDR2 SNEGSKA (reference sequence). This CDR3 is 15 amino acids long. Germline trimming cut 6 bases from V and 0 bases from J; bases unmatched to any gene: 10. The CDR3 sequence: CSAEGSGQTNYGYTF. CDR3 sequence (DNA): TGCAGTGCCGAGGGTTCGGGACAGACTAACTATGGCTACACCTTC.

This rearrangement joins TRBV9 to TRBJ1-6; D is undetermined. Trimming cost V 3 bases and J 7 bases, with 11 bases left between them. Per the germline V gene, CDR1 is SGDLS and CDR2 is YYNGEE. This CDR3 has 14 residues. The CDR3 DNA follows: TGTGCCAGCAGCGAAAGGGTGAGGAATTCACCCCTCCACTTT. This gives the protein CASSERVRNSPLHF.

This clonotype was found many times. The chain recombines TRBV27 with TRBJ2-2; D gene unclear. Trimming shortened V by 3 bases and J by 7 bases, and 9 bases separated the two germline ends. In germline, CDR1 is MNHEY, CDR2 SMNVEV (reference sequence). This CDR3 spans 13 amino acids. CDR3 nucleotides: TGTGCCAGCAGTTTTTTGAAGCTCGGGGAGCTGTTTTTT. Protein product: CASSFLKLGELFF.

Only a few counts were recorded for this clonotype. The CDR3 region is CSARDRVSFGELFF. CDR3 coding DNA: TGCAGTGCTAGAGATCGGGTCTCTTTTGGGGAGCTGTTTTTT. The chain recombines TRBV20-1 with TRBJ2-2, with unresolved D. Germline loops: CDR1 DFQATT, CDR2 SNEGSKA (reference sequence). V was clipped by 0 bases and J by 8 bases, with 13 bases between them. CDR3 size: 14 residues.

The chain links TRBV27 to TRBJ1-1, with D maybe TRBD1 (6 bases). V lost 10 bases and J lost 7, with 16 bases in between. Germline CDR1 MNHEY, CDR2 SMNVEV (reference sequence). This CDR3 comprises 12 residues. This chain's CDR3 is CATSGDNGEAFF. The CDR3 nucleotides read TGTGCCACCTCAGGGGATAACGGTGAAGCTTTCTTT.

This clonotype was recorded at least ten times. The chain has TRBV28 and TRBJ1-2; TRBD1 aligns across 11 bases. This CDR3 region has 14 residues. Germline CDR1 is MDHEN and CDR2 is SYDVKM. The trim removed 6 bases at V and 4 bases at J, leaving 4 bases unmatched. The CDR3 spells CASSLGTGGYGYTF. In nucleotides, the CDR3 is TGTGCCAGCAGCCTCGGGACAGGGGGCTATGGCTACACCTTC.

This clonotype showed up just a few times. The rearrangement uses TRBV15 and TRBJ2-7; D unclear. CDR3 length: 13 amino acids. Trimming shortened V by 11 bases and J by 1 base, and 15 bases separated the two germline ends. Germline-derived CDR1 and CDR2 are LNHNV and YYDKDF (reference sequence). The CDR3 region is CASPGGNSYEQYF. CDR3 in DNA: TGTGCCTCCCCCGGTGGCAATTCCTACGAGCAGTACTTC.

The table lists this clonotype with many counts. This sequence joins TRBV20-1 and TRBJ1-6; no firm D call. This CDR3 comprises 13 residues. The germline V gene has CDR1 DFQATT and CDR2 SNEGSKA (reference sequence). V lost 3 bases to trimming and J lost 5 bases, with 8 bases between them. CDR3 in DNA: TGCAGTGCTAGTTTGGCGGATAATTCACCCCTCCACTTT. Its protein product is CSASLADNSPLHF.

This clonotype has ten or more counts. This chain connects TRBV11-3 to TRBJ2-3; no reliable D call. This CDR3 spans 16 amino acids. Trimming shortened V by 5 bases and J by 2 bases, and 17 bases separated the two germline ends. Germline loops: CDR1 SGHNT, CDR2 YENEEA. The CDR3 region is CASSHDPEQSTDTQYF. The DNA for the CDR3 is TGTGCCAGCAGCCATGACCCAGAACAATCCACAGATACGCAGTATTTT.

As DNA, the CDR3 is TGTGCCAGCGCGGAGGGGGGTCTTACCGGGGAGCTGTTTTTT. It specifies CASAEGGLTGELFF. This chain joins TRBV19 and TRBJ2-2, with D possibly called TRBD1 or TRBD2 (6 bases each). Germline lookup yields CDR1 LNHDA and CDR2 SQIVND (reference sequence). V was pared by 9 bases and J by 5 bases, with 16 bases between. This CDR3 is built from 14 residues.

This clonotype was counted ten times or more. In nucleotides, the CDR3 is TGCAGTGCTAACGGTGGTAATGAAAAACTGTTTTTT. Translation: CSANGGNEKLFF. The chain joins TRBV20-1 to TRBJ1-4; D remains ambiguous. In germline, CDR1 is DFQATT, CDR2 SNEGSKA (reference sequence). The ends were cut back, 4 bases at V and 4 bases at J, with 7 bases in the middle. The CDR3 contains 12 residues.